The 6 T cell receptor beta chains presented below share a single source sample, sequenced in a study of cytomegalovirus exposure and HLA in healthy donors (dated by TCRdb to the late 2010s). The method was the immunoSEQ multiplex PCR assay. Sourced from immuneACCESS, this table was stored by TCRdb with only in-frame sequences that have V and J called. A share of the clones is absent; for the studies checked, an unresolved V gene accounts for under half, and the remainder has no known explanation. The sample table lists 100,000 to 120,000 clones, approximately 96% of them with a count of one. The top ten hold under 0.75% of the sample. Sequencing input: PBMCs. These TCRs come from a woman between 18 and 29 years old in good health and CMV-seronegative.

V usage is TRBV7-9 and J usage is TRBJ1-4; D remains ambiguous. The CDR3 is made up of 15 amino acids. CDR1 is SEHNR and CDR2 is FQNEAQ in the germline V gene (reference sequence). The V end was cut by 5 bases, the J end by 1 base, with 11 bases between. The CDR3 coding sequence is TGTGCCAGCAGCCACGTGCGGGAAACTAATGAAAAACTGTTTTTT. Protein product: CASSHVRETNEKLFF.

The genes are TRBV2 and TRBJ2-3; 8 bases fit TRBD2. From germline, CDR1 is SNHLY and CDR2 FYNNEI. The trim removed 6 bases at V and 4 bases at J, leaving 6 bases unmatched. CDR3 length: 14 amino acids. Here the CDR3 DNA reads TGTGCCAGCAGCGTCGGGGGGGCCGCAGATACGCAGTATTTT. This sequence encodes CASSVGGAADTQYF.

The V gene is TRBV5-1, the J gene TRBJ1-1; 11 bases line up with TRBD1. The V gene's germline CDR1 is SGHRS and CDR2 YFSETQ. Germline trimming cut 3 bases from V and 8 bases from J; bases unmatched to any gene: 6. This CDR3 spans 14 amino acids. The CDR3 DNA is TGCGCCAGCAGCTCCGGACAGGGGGCGAAAGAAGCTTTCTTT. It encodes CASSSGQGAKEAFF.

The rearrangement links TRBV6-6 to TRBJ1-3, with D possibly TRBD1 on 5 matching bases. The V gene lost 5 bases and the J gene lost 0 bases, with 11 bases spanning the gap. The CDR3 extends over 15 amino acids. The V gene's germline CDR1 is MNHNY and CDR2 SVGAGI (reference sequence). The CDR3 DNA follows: TGTGCCAGCAGTCCGACAGTGGGCTCTGGAAACACCATATATTTT. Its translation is CASSPTVGSGNTIYF.

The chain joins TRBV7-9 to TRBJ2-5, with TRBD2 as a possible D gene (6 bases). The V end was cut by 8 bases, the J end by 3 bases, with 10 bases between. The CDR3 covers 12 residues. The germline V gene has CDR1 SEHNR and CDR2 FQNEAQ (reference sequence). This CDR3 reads CASAGLKETQYF. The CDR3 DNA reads TGTGCCAGCGCGGGACTTAAAGAGACCCAGTACTTC.

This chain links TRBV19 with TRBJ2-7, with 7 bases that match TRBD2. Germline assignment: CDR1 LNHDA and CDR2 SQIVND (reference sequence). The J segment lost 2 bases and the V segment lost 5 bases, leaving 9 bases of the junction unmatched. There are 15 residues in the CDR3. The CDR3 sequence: CASSPGGTPPYEQYF. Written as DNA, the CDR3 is TGTGCCAGTAGTCCCGGGGGGACCCCACCCTACGAGCAGTACTTC.